The rows below give T cell receptor beta chains drawn from one sample of a study of early T cells in non-severe SARS-CoV-2 infection. MiXCR, applied by TCRdb to the 5' RACE reads, yields one record per CDR3 protein. This sample has about 33,000 distinct CDR3 sequences, with around 4.6% found just once. The sequenced sample consisted of whole blood. These receptors were taken from an adult who was a healthcare worker with PCR-confirmed SARS-CoV-2 infection or an uninfected control (not recorded which). Each CDR3 is given with its conserved first and last residue. Fields, in order: D gene, J gene, V gene, clone size, CDR3 protein, CDR3 DNA. D genes are given only for firm matches. Not every row has a clone size; where given, it reads once, few, many or a size class.

NA	TRBJ2-3	TRBV5-1	many	CASSSQGTDTQYF	TGCGCCAGCAGCTCACAGGGAACAGATACGCAGTATTTT
NA	TRBJ1-2	TRBV5-1	many	CASSLTNGLDGYTF	TGCGCCAGCAGCCTGACGAATGGTTTGGATGGCTACACCTTC
NA	TRBJ2-3	TRBV5-1	NA	CASAPRGAGTDTQYF	TGCGCCAGCGCCCCTAGGGGGGCCGGGACAGATACGCAGTATTTT
TRBD1	TRBJ1-2	TRBV14	few	CASSPRGQGGYTF	TGTGCCAGCAGCCCAAGAGGACAGGGAGGCTACACCTTC
TRBD1	TRBJ1-1	TRBV29-1	NA	CSVVNRGISRGTEAFF	TGCAGCGTTGTGAACAGGGGAATAAGTAGGGGCACTGAAGCTTTCTTT
NA	TRBJ1-6	TRBV5-1	many	CASSLGGTPPLHF	TGCGCCAGCAGCTTGGGGGGGACGCCACCCCTCCACTTT
NA	TRBJ2-1	TRBV7-2	many	CASSLFRYNEQFF	TGTGCCAGCAGCTTATTCCGGTACAATGAGCAGTTCTTC
NA	TRBJ1-5	TRBV28	few	CASRPVNQPQHF	TGTGCCAGCAGGCCAGTGAATCAGCCCCAGCATTTT
NA	TRBJ1-1	TRBV12-3/TRBV12-4	many	CASSLYGGKNTEAFF	TGTGCCAGCAGTTTATATGGGGGTAAGAACACTGAAGCTTTCTTT
NA	TRBJ2-2	TRBV9	many	CASSVVLGGELFF	TGTGCCAGCAGCGTAGTTCTAGGCGGGGAGCTGTTTTTT
TRBD2	TRBJ2-3	TRBV20-1	NA	CSAIGRRGVQDTQYF	TGCAGTGCTATCGGGAGGCGGGGGGTACAAGATACGCAGTATTTT
TRBD1	TRBJ1-6	TRBV5-5	few	CASSLGTANNSPLHF	TGTGCCAGCAGCTTAGGGACAGCTAATAATTCACCCCTCCACTTT
TRBD1	TRBJ2-1	TRBV29-1	NA	CSVGTRRGQGSRENRREQFF	TGCAGCGTGGGGACTCGTCGGGGACAGGGCTCTCGGGAGAACCGGCGGGAGCAGTTCTTC
NA	TRBJ2-7	TRBV13	many	CASSSTPGNSYEQYF	TGTGCCAGCAGCTCCACCCCAGGAAACTCCTACGAGCAGTACTTC
NA	TRBJ2-2	TRBV6-6	NA	CASEGLLNTGELFF	TGTGCCAGCGAGGGGCTTCTCAACACCGGGGAGCTGTTTTTT
NA	TRBJ1-6	TRBV6-5	NA	CASSNLLQQGGGFGSPLHF	TGTGCCAGCAGTAACCTACTCCAGCAGGGAGGAGGATTTGGTTCACCCCTCCACTTT
TRBD2	TRBJ2-5	TRBV2	many	CASSEVRSSGGGMKTQYF	TGTGCCAGCAGTGAGGTCCGGTCGTCTGGCGGGGGGATGAAGACCCAGTACTTC
NA	TRBJ1-3	TRBV20-1	many	CSAPDTFSGNTIYF	TGCAGTGCCCCGGACACTTTCTCTGGAAACACCATATATTTT
NA	TRBJ1-1	TRBV14	many	CASSQDAGPWDTEAFF	TGTGCCAGCAGCCAAGATGCAGGTCCGTGGGACACTGAAGCTTTCTTT
NA	TRBJ1-2	TRBV5-1	many	CASSTPEGFGGYTF	TGCGCCAGCAGCACCCCCGAGGGGTTCGGGGGCTACACCTTC
NA	TRBJ1-4	TRBV6-1	many	CASLSSRSGEKLFF	TGTGCCAGCTTATCTTCAAGGAGCGGTGAAAAACTGTTTTTT
NA	TRBJ2-2	TRBV25-1	NA	CASRPPRSAAAVGELFF	TGTGCCAGCAGGCCCCCTAGGAGCGCCGCCGCGGTGGGGGAGCTGTTTTTT
NA	TRBJ1-2	TRBV18	few	CASSPVDVGYTF	TGTGCCAGCTCACCGGTGGACGTTGGCTACACCTTC
TRBD1	TRBJ2-1	TRBV6-2/TRBV6-3	NA	CASSYLGTVSPEQFF	TGTGCCAGCAGTTACTTAGGGACAGTATCTCCTGAGCAGTTCTTC
TRBD1	TRBJ1-2	TRBV6-4	many	CASRPRDSDGYTF	TGTGCCAGCAGACCACGGGACAGCGATGGCTACACCTTC